The rows below give T cell receptor beta chains drawn from one sample of a study of blood T cell repertoires in COVID-19. Clones were read by immunoSEQ multiplex PCR, and TCRdb kept only the in-frame ones, dropping some. This table has a few hundred thousand clones, about 83% appearing once. The material sequenced was PBMCs or T cells enriched from blood (not recorded which). These TCRs come from a woman aged 40 to 50 who had recovered from COVID-19. The CDR3 runs from the conserved cysteine through the conserved F or W. Each record gives: V gene, J gene, clone size, D gene, CDR3 protein, CDR3 DNA. A D gene is named only where the DNA matches it firmly. Size is omitted from some rows. Given values are once, few, many or a class for expanded clones.

v_call: TRBV18
j_call: TRBJ1-5
clone_size: .
d_call: TRBD1
cdr3_aa: CASSPGTGSNQPQHF
cdr3_nt: TGTGCCAGCTCACCTGGGACAGGGTCGAATCAGCCCCAGCATTTT

v_call: TRBV7-7
j_call: TRBJ2-2
clone_size: .
d_call: TRBD2
cdr3_aa: CASSERLAGVPGELFF
cdr3_nt: TGTGCCAGCAGTGAAAGACTAGCGGGAGTCCCCGGGGAGCTGTTTTTT

v_call: TRBV6-5
j_call: TRBJ2-5
clone_size: .
d_call: TRBD1
cdr3_aa: CASSYRDRVQETQYF
cdr3_nt: TGTGCCAGCAGTTACCGGGACAGGGTGCAAGAGACCCAGTACTTC

v_call: TRBV7-3
j_call: TRBJ2-3
clone_size: .
d_call: TRBD2
cdr3_aa: CASSLGLAGDDTQYF
cdr3_nt: TGTGCCAGCAGCCTAGGACTAGCGGGAGATGATACGCAGTATTTT

v_call: TRBV28
j_call: TRBJ2-2
clone_size: .
d_call: .
cdr3_aa: CAARQENTGELFF
cdr3_nt: TGTGCCGCTCGGCAGGAAAACACCGGGGAGCTGTTTTTT

v_call: TRBV10-3
j_call: TRBJ1-4
clone_size: .
d_call: .
cdr3_aa: CAISPTGISEKLFF
cdr3_nt: TGTGCCATCAGTCCGACGGGGATAAGTGAAAAACTGTTTTTT

v_call: TRBV24-1
j_call: TRBJ2-3
clone_size: .
d_call: TRBD1
cdr3_aa: CATSEPGTGDADTQYF
cdr3_nt: TGTGCCACCAGTGAACCTGGGACAGGGGACGCAGATACGCAGTATTTT

v_call: TRBV19
j_call: TRBJ1-4
clone_size: .
d_call: .
cdr3_aa: CASSQNRATNEKLFF
cdr3_nt: TGTGCCAGTAGTCAAAACAGGGCAACTAATGAAAAACTGTTTTTT

v_call: TRBV11-2
j_call: TRBJ1-2
clone_size: .
d_call: TRBD1
cdr3_aa: CASSSGGQGGYTF
cdr3_nt: TGTGCCAGCAGCTCGGGGGGACAGGGTGGCTACACCTTC

v_call: TRBV30
j_call: TRBJ1-1
clone_size: few
d_call: .
cdr3_aa: CAWRRQTVEAFF
cdr3_nt: TGTGCCTGGAGGAGACAAACAGTTGAAGCTTTCTTT

v_call: TRBV19
j_call: TRBJ2-7
clone_size: .
d_call: .
cdr3_aa: CASSLDRAYEQYF
cdr3_nt: TGTGCCAGTAGCCTCGACAGAGCCTACGAGCAGTACTTC

v_call: TRBV27
j_call: TRBJ2-7
clone_size: once
d_call: .
cdr3_aa: CASSLTGAGWYEQYF
cdr3_nt: TGTGCCAGCAGTTTGACTGGGGCAGGGTGGTACGAGCAGTACTTC

v_call: TRBV30
j_call: TRBJ2-1
clone_size: .
d_call: .
cdr3_aa: CAWSGGSYNEQFF
cdr3_nt: TGTGCCTGGAGTGGTGGGAGCTACAATGAGCAGTTCTTC

v_call: TRBV6-5
j_call: TRBJ1-5
clone_size: .
d_call: TRBD1
cdr3_aa: CATRGPNQPQHF
cdr3_nt: TGTGCCACGAGGGGGCCTAATCAGCCCCAGCATTTT

v_call: TRBV9
j_call: TRBJ2-1
clone_size: .
d_call: TRBD2
cdr3_aa: CASSAGTSGSNEQFF
cdr3_nt: TGTGCCAGCAGCGCCGGGACTAGCGGGAGCAATGAGCAGTTCTTC

v_call: TRBV7-9
j_call: TRBJ2-3
clone_size: .
d_call: TRBD2
cdr3_aa: CASSLGTSGRADTQYF
cdr3_nt: TGTGCCAGCAGCTTAGGGACTAGCGGGAGGGCAGATACGCAGTATTTT

v_call: TRBV18
j_call: TRBJ1-1
clone_size: .
d_call: .
cdr3_aa: CASSPSQMNTEAFF
cdr3_nt: TGTGCCAGCTCACCTTCCCAGATGAACACTGAAGCTTTCTTT

v_call: TRBV6-6
j_call: TRBJ2-5
clone_size: .
d_call: TRBD1
cdr3_aa: CASSPQSGQGLEETQYF
cdr3_nt: TGTGCCAGCAGTCCACAATCGGGACAGGGGCTCGAGGAGACCCAGTACTTC

v_call: TRBV5-8
j_call: TRBJ1-4
clone_size: .
d_call: .
cdr3_aa: CASSLDGSNEKLFF
cdr3_nt: TGTGCCAGCAGCTTGGATGGCAGTAATGAAAAACTGTTTTTT

v_call: TRBV11-2
j_call: TRBJ2-1
clone_size: .
d_call: .
cdr3_aa: CASSFRSEAPRNEQFF
cdr3_nt: TGTGCCAGCAGCTTTAGATCCGAGGCCCCCCGCAATGAGCAGTTCTTC

v_call: TRBV6-5
j_call: TRBJ2-1
clone_size: .
d_call: .
cdr3_aa: CASNRDGSKNEQFF
cdr3_nt: TGTGCCAGCAATCGTGACGGGAGTAAGAATGAGCAGTTCTTC

v_call: TRBV11-2
j_call: TRBJ2-3
clone_size: once
d_call: .
cdr3_aa: CASSSLASTDTQYF
cdr3_nt: TGTGCCAGCAGCTCCTTGGCCAGCACAGATACGCAGTATTTT

v_call: TRBV6-5
j_call: TRBJ1-5
clone_size: .
d_call: TRBD1
cdr3_aa: CASSPGQVEQPQHF
cdr3_nt: TGTGCCAGCAGTCCCGGACAGGTGGAACAGCCCCAGCATTTT

v_call: TRBV7-2
j_call: TRBJ2-3
clone_size: .
d_call: TRBD1
cdr3_aa: CASSLMTGRRYF
cdr3_nt: TGTGCCAGCAGCTTAATGACAGGGCGGCGCTATTTT

v_call: TRBV11-2
j_call: TRBJ2-3
clone_size: .
d_call: TRBD2
cdr3_aa: CASSLGGSRSTDTQYF
cdr3_nt: TGTGCCAGCAGCTTAGGCGGGAGTCGTAGTACAGATACGCAGTATTTT

v_call: TRBV5-1
j_call: TRBJ1-4
clone_size: .
d_call: .
cdr3_aa: CASSLGQALNEKLFF
cdr3_nt: TGCGCCAGCAGCTTGGGACAGGCGCTTAATGAAAAACTGTTTTTT

v_call: TRBV7-2
j_call: TRBJ1-1
clone_size: once
d_call: .
cdr3_aa: CASSPPFWGHAFF
cdr3_nt: TGTGCCAGCAGCCCGCCCTTCTGGGGGCACGCTTTCTTT

v_call: TRBV24-1
j_call: TRBJ2-5
clone_size: .
d_call: TRBD2
cdr3_aa: CATSDLTLAGHETQYF
cdr3_nt: TGTGCCACCAGTGATTTGACACTAGCGGGCCATGAGACCCAGTACTTC

v_call: TRBV21-1
j_call: TRBJ2-3
clone_size: .
d_call: .
cdr3_aa: CASSIRPGGGVDTQYF
cdr3_nt: TGTGCCAGCAGCATTAGGCCGGGGGGGGGTGTAGATACGCAGTATTTT

v_call: TRBV19
j_call: TRBJ1-1
clone_size: .
d_call: .
cdr3_aa: CASSSPDSYTEAFF
cdr3_nt: TGTGCCAGTAGTTCCCCCGACAGTTACACTGAAGCTTTCTTT

v_call: TRBV28
j_call: TRBJ2-7
clone_size: .
d_call: .
cdr3_aa: CASRGDLSYEQYF
cdr3_nt: TGTGCCAGCAGGGGGGACTTGTCCTACGAGCAGTACTTC

v_call: TRBV7-7
j_call: TRBJ2-1
clone_size: few
d_call: TRBD1
cdr3_aa: CASSLNSPGQGGEQFF
cdr3_nt: TGTGCCAGCAGCTTAAATTCCCCGGGACAGGGTGGCGAGCAGTTCTTC

v_call: TRBV5-1
j_call: TRBJ1-2
clone_size: .
d_call: .
cdr3_aa: CASSRYGKGDYGYTF
cdr3_nt: TGCGCCAGCAGCCGGTACGGGAAGGGGGACTATGGCTACACCTTC

v_call: TRBV30
j_call: TRBJ1-2
clone_size: .
d_call: .
cdr3_aa: CAWTPGILSGGYTF
cdr3_nt: TGTGCCTGGACCCCGGGAATTCTTTCGGGAGGCTACACCTTC

v_call: TRBV24-1
j_call: TRBJ2-7
clone_size: .
d_call: .
cdr3_aa: CATSDPGQIDEQYF
cdr3_nt: TGTGCCACCAGTGATCCCGGACAGATCGACGAGCAGTACTTC

v_call: TRBV5-6
j_call: TRBJ1-1
clone_size: .
d_call: TRBD1
cdr3_aa: CASRPTGTGTNTEAFF
cdr3_nt: TGTGCCAGCAGACCTACCGGGACAGGGACGAACACTGAAGCTTTCTTT

v_call: TRBV10-1
j_call: TRBJ1-6
clone_size: .
d_call: .
cdr3_aa: CASTLNPRRRDNSPLHF
cdr3_nt: TGCGCCAGCACCCTAAATCCGAGGAGGAGAGATAATTCACCCCTCCACTTT

v_call: TRBV24-1
j_call: TRBJ2-5
clone_size: .
d_call: .
cdr3_aa: CATSGGVGRETQYF
cdr3_nt: TGTGCCACCAGTGGCGGGGTGGGCCGGGAGACCCAGTACTTC

v_call: TRBV5-4
j_call: TRBJ2-5
clone_size: .
d_call: .
cdr3_aa: CASSHQAGTQYF
cdr3_nt: TGTGCCAGCAGCCATCAAGCGGGGACCCAGTACTTC

v_call: TRBV30
j_call: TRBJ2-7
clone_size: .
d_call: .
cdr3_aa: CAWAADPTYEQYF
cdr3_nt: TGTGCCTGGGCTGCAGATCCAACCTACGAGCAGTACTTC